These 5 T cell receptor beta chains came from one sample sequenced in a study of TIL therapy for anti-PD-1-resistant metastatic lung cancer. As for time point: pre-treatment sample, taken before nivolumab and TIL therapy. Sequencing used immunoSEQ v3. Libraries were prepared by immunoSEQ multiplex PCR; TCRdb keeps only in-frame clonotypes and omits some of them. Here the sample spans approximately 47,000 clones, 70% to 90% being singletons. Sequencing was performed on blood, taken at baseline. The receptors shown here come from a person aged 25 to 85 with non-small cell lung cancer.

This chain joins TRBV11-2 and TRBJ2-1; D is uncertain. Germline V gene lookup returns CDR1 SGHAT and CDR2 FQNNGV. CDR3 length equals 15 residues. With 2 bases removed from V and 8 bases from J, the gap between germline ends came to 16 bases. DNA of the CDR3: TGTGCCAGCAGCTTATGGGCAGTCCTTGGGGATGAGCAGTTCTTC. Its protein is CASSLWAVLGDEQFF.

The rearrangement links TRBV28 to TRBJ2-7; 8 nucleotides agree with TRBD1. The V and J ends lost 5 bases and 6 bases, in that order; junction bases with no gene match: 6. Germline CDR1 MDHEN, CDR2 SYDVKM. The CDR3 extends over 13 amino acids. The CDR3 loop is CASSDQGAREQYF. Written as DNA, the CDR3 is TGTGCCAGCAGTGATCAGGGGGCGCGCGAGCAGTACTTC.

The chain carries TRBV7-9 and TRBJ1-4; D is perhaps TRBD1 (6 bases). The V gene's germline CDR1 is SEHNR and CDR2 FQNEAQ (reference sequence). V lost 5 bases and J 5 bases, leaving 18 bases between the germline ends. This CDR3 has 16 residues. DNA of the CDR3: TGTGCCAGCAGCGCCACGATGACAGGTCACAATGAAAAACTGTTTTTT. It encodes CASSATMTGHNEKLFF.

The gene calls are TRBV6-5 and TRBJ1-1, with D uncertain. Trimming shortened V by 0 bases and J by 6 bases, and 8 bases separated the two germline ends. This CDR3 has 13 amino acids. The germline V gene encodes CDR1 MNHEY and CDR2 SVGAGI. The CDR3 sequence is CASSYSWGSEAFF. CDR3 DNA sequence: TGTGCCAGCAGTTACTCTTGGGGTTCTGAAGCTTTCTTT.

V gene TRBV2 combines with J gene TRBJ1-5, with D unresolved. CDR1 is SNHLY and CDR2 is FYNNEI in the germline V gene. The CDR3 totals 16 residues. Deletions cut 3 bases from V and 0 bases from J, with 12 bases between. The CDR3 protein is CASSDRHPYSNQPQHF. The CDR3 DNA follows: TGTGCCAGCAGTGACCGACACCCGTATAGCAATCAGCCCCAGCATTTT.